These T cell receptor beta chains were read from a single sample in a study of beta chain features in type 1 diabetes. Libraries were prepared by immunoSEQ multiplex PCR; TCRdb keeps only in-frame clonotypes and omits some of them. The data hold about 400,000 clones, with around 12% observed a single time. Sequenced: naive CD4+ T cells from blood. The source of these receptors is a man between 18 and 29 years old in good health. CDR3s include the opening cysteine and the closing phenylalanine or tryptophan. The D gene is left open where the match is weak. Not all rows give a size; the values are once, few, many and, for expanded clones, a class.

>TRBJ1-5|few|TRBV9|NA
TGTGCCAGCAGCGTAGGACAGAGTAGCAATCAGCCCCAGCATTTT
CASSVGQSSNQPQHF
>TRBJ1-4|NA|TRBV28|NA
TGTGCCAGCGCGGGGAGTAGGGAAAAACTGTTTTTT
CASAGSREKLFF
>TRBJ2-1|many|TRBV14|TRBD2
TGTGCCAGCAGCCTTCGGACTAGCGGGGGGCCCCAGTTCTTC
CASSLRTSGGPQFF
>TRBJ1-1|NA|TRBV28|NA
TGTGCCGGGGGGGACGGGGACTTTGAAGCTTTCTTT
CAGGDGDFEAFF
>TRBJ2-1|few|TRBV7-9|NA
TGTGCCAGCAGCTTAGGCACACATAACAATGAGCAGTTCTTC
CASSLGTHNNEQFF
>TRBJ2-1|NA|TRBV7-2|TRBD2
TGTGCCAGCAGCTTAGTGTTGGGACTAGGAGGCAATGAGCAGTTCTTC
CASSLVLGLGGNEQFF
>TRBJ2-7|few|TRBV6-5|TRBD1
TGTGCCAGCAGTACAGGGGGCGAGCAGTACTTC
CASSTGGEQYF
>TRBJ1-5|few|TRBV4-2|NA
TGTGCCAGCAGCCAAGATGGCCAAACGCCCCAGCATTTT
CASSQDGQTPQHF
>TRBJ2-3|NA|TRBV29-1|TRBD2
TGCAGCGTTGGGGGGACTAGTACCCCTTCCAGCACAGATACGCAGTATTTT
CSVGGTSTPSSTDTQYF
>TRBJ1-5|NA|TRBV18|NA
TGTGCCAGCTCACCACAGATCTCGGATCAGCCCCAGCATTTT
CASSPQISDQPQHF